This T cell receptor beta chain was recorded in a study of T-cell reconstitution after alpha-beta-depleted transplantation in children. V was cut by 5 bases and J by 3 bases, with 9 bases left in between. The CDR3 is 13 amino acids. Germline CDR1 reads SGHTA; CDR2 reads FQGNSA. TCRbeta library preparation incorporated unique molecular identifiers. MiXCR, run by TCRdb on the PCR reads, gives a single entry per CDR3 protein. The data hold about 270,000 distinct CDR3 sequences, with approximately 9.8% observed a single time. This clonotype was picked up a small number of times. Sequences were derived from PBMCs from the stem cell graft donor, sampled from the stem cell graft. The chain is built from TRBV7-2 and TRBJ2-3; weak D call: TRBD1 (6 bases). The TCR originated in a human donor who donated a stem cell graft to a child with SCID. CDR3 loop: CASSLDRTDTQYF. In DNA, the CDR3 is TGTGCCAGCAGCCTGGACAGAACAGATACGCAGTATTTT.